This TCR beta chain was profiled in a study of T-cell reconstitution after alpha-beta-depleted transplantation in children listed by TCRdb under 2016. For the study in its entirety: T-cell immune reconstitution after TCRalphabeta/CD19-depleted allogeneic hematopoietic cell transplantation in children was quantitatively tracked in the study by means of TCR repertoire profiling.

This clonotype has a handful of counts. Its antigen is still unknown. The input lacks base qualities; no much larger clone sits a single base away. The method behind the library was PCR. Data came from an Illumina HiSeq 2500. To normalize quantification of the TCRbeta repertoire, the TCR libraries were built with molecular barcoding that relied on unique molecular identifiers. TCRdb reran the public reads through fastp at Q25 and MiXCR, keeping productive beta chains. Rows merge per CDR3 protein into single entries with the most common DNA and genes. The sample has about 270,000 distinct CDR3 sequences on record, 9.9% of them singletons. The ten biggest clones cover about 9.5% of the sample. The CDR3 numbers 12 residues from cysteine through phenylalanine. Left in the record is the CDR3 DNA by itself, 36 bases read in frame from the first base. The CDR1 and CDR2 encoded by the germline V gene (reference sequence) are MNHNY and SVGAGI. V and J are truncated by 2 bases and 8 bases respectively, leaving an intervening sequence of 9 bases.

Here the sequenced sample was PBMCs from the stem cell graft donor, taken from the stem cell graft. This TCR derives from a human donor who donated a stem cell graft to a child with SCID. The receptor chain draws on TRBV6-6 and TRBJ1-2; the D gene cannot be resolved reliably. Here is the DNA: TGTGCCAGCAGTTACAAGGGCGAGGGCTACACCTTC. The translation is CASSYKGEGYTF.